Listed here are 3 T cell receptor beta chains from one sample, sequenced in a study of shared clonotypes between healthy human individuals. The protocol was immunoSEQ multiplex PCR, while the TCRdb copy is restricted to in-frame clones and leaves out a portion. This table holds 150,000 to 200,000 clones, 60% to 75% found once. The sample was memory CD4+ T cells sorted from blood. Specified subset: CD45RA-negative fraction. The receptors were gathered from a man younger than 45 in good health.

This clone has a count of ten or more. This CDR3 fails to terminate in the conserved phenylalanine or tryptophan, so it likely reflects a read error. This chain uses TRBV30 with TRBJ2-3, with D perhaps matching TRBD2 (5 bases). Trimming left V 2 bases short and J 1 base short, with 7 bases between. Germline V gene lookup returns CDR1 GTSNPN and CDR2 SVGIG (reference sequence). The length of the CDR3 is 13 residues. The CDR3 region is CAWSSGGTDTQYL. DNA for the CDR3: TGTGCCTGGAGTAGCGGAGGCACAGATACGCAGTATCTT.

The V and J genes are TRBV7-9 and TRBJ2-6, with D unclear. The germline CDR1 and CDR2 sequences are SEHNR and FQNEAQ (reference sequence). The CDR3 has 17 amino acids. The ends were cut back, 5 bases at V and 1 base at J, with 15 bases in the middle. In DNA form, the CDR3 reads TGTGCCAGCAGCCCAAGTATGGCCGAATCTGGGGCCAACGTCCTGACTTTC. Translation: CASSPSMAESGANVLTF. The entire variable domain, with the rest obtained from reference TRBV7-9 and TRBJ2-6, is as follows: DTGVSQNPRHKITKRGQNVTFRCDPISEHNRLYWYRQTLGQGPEFLTYFQNEAQLEKSRLLSDRFSAERPKGSFSTLEIQRTEQGDSAMYLCASSPSMAESGANVLTFGAGSRLTVL.

This rearrangement joins TRBV5-1 to TRBJ2-7, with D maybe TRBD1 (6 bases). With 1 base removed from V and 1 base from J, the gap between germline ends came to 12 bases. Germline CDR1 reads SGHRS; CDR2 reads YFSETQ. The length of the CDR3 is 15 residues. The DNA for the CDR3 is TGCGCCAGCAGCTTGTGGGCAGGGGAGTCCTACGAGCAGTACTTC. Translated, it gives CASSLWAGESYEQYF.